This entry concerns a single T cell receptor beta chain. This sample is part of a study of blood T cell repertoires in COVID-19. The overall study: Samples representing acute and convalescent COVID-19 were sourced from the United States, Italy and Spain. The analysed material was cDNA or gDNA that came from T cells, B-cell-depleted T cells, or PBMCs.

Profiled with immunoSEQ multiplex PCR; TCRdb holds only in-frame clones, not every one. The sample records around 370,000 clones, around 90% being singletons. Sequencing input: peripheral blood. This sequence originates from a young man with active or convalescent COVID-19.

CDR3 residues: CASSGGVGTEAFF. Here the CDR3 DNA reads TGTGCCAGTAGTGGAGGGGTCGGAACTGAAGCTTTCTTT. The rearrangement uses TRBV19 and TRBJ1-1; D may be TRBD1 (5 bases). The CDR3 spans 13 residues. Trimming removed 5 bases from V and 5 bases from J, with 12 bases in between. The V gene's germline CDR1 is LNHDA and CDR2 SQIVND (reference sequence).